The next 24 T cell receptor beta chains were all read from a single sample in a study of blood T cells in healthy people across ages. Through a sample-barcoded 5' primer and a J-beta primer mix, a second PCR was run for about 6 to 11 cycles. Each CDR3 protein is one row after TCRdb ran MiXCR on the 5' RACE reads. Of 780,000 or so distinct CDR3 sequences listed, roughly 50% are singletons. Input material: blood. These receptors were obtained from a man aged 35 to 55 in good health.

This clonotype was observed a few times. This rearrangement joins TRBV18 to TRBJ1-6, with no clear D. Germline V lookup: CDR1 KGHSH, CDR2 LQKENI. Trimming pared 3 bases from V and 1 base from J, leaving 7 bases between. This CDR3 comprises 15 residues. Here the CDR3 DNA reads TGTGCCAGCTCACCTGAACCTTCCTATAATTCACCCCTCCACTTT. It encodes CASSPEPSYNSPLHF.

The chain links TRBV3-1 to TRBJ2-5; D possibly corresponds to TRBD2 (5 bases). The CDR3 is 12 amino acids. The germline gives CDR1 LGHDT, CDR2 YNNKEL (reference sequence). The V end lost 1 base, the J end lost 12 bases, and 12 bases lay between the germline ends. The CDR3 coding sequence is TGTGCCAGCAGCCAAGGTAGCGAGCAGAAGTACTTC. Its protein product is CASSQGSEQKYF.

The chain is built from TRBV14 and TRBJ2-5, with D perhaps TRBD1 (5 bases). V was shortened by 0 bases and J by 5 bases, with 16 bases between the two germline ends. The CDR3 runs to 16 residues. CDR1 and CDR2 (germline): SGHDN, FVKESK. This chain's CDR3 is CASSQDYRIAGETQYF. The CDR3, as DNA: TGTGCCAGCAGCCAAGATTACAGGATAGCCGGGGAGACCCAGTACTTC.

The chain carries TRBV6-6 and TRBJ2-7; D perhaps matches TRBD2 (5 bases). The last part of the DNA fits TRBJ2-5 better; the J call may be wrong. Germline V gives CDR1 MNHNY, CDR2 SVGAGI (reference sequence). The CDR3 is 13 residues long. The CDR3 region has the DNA TGTGCCAGCAGTTACCAACGGAGGGAGACCCAGTACTTC. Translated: CASSYQRRETQYF.

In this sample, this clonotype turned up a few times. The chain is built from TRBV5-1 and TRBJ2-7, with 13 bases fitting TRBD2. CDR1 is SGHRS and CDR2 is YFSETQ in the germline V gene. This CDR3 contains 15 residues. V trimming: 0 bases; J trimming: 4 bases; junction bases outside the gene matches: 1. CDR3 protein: CASSLELAGGYEQYF. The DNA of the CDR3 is TGCGCCAGCAGCTTGGAACTAGCGGGAGGGTACGAGCAGTACTTC.

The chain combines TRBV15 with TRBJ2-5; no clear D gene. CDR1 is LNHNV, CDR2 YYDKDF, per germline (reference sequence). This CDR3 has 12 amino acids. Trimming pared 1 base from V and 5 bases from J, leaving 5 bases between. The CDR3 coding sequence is TGTGCCACCAGCAGAGGACTCGAGACCCAGTACTTC. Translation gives CATSRGLETQYF.

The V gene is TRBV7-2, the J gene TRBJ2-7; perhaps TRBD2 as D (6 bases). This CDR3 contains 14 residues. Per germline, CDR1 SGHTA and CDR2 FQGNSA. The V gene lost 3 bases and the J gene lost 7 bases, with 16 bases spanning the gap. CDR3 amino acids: CASSFYALADEQYF. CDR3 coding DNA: TGTGCCAGCAGCTTTTACGCACTAGCAGATGAGCAGTACTTC.

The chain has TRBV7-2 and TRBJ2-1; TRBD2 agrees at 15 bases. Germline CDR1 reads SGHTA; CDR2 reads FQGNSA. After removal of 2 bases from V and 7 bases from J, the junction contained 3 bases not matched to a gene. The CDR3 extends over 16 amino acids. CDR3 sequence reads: CASSLTGTSGRNEQFF. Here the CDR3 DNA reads TGTGCCAGCAGCTTAACCGGGACTAGCGGGAGGAATGAGCAGTTCTTC.

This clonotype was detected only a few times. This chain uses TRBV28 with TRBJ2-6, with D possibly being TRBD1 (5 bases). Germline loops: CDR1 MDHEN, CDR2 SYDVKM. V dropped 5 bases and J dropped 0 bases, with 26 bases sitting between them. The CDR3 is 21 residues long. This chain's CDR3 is CASSPRVGHQGFPSGANVLTF. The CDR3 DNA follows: TGTGCCAGCAGTCCCAGGGTTGGCCACCAAGGTTTCCCCTCTGGGGCCAACGTCCTGACTTTC.

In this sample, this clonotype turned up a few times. CDR3 in DNA: TGCAGCGTTGAAGCAAAAGCTAGCCGATATCTAGCCAAAAACATTCAGTACTTC. It yields the protein CSVEAKASRYLAKNIQYF. V is TRBV29-1 and J is TRBJ2-4; a possible D gene is TRBD2 (5 bases). Germline V gives CDR1 SQVTM, CDR2 ANQGSEA. Trimming pared 1 base from V and 0 bases from J, leaving 19 bases between. CDR3 length equals 18 residues.

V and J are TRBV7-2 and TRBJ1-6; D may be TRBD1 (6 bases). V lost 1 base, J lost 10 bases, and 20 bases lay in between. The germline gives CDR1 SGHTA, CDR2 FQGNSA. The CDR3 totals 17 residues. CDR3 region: CASSLVGSGTNESPLHF. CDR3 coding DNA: TGTGCCAGCAGCTTAGTTGGGAGTGGGACAAACGAGTCACCCCTCCACTTT.

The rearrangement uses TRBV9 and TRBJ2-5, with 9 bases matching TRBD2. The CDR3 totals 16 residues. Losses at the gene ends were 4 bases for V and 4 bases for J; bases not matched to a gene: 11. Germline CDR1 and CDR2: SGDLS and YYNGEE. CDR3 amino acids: CASSLPSGINRETQYF. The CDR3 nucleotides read TGTGCCAGCAGCCTCCCTAGCGGGATCAACCGAGAGACCCAGTACTTC. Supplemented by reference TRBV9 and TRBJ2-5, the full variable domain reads DSGVTQTPKHLITATGQRVTLRCSPRSGDLSVYWYQQSLDQGLQFLIQYYNGEERAKGNILERFSAQQFPDLHSELNLSSLELGDSALYFCASSLPSGINRETQYFGPGTRLLVL.

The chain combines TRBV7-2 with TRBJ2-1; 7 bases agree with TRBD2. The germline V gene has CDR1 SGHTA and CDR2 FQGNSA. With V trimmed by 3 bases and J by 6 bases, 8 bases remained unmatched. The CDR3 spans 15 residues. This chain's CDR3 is CASSFGGRAPNEQFF. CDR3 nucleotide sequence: TGTGCCAGCAGCTTTGGGGGGAGGGCCCCCAATGAGCAGTTCTTC.

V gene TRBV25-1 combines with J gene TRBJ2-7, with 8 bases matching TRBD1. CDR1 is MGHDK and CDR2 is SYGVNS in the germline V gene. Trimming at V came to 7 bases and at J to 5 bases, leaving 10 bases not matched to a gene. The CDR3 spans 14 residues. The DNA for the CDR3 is TGTGCCAGCAATTCTCAGGGGGCGCTGGACGAGCAGTACTTC. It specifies CASNSQGALDEQYF.

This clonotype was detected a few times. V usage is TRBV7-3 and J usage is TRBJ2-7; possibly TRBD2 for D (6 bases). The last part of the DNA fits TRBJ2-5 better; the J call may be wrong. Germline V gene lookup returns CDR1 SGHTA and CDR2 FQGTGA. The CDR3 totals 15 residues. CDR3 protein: CASSLYAGGGETQYF. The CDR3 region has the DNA TGTGCCAGCAGCTTATATGCCGGGGGTGGGGAGACCCAGTACTTC.

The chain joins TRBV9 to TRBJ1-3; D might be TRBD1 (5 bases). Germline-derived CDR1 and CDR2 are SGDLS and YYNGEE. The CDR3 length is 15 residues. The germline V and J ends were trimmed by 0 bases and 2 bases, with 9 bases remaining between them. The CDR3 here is CASSVASGAGNTIYF. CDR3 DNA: TGTGCCAGCAGCGTAGCGTCGGGGGCTGGAAACACCATATATTTT.

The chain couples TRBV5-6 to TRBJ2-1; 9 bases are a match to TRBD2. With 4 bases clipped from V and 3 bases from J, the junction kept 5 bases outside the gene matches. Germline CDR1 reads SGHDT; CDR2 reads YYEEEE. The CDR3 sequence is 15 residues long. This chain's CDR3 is CASSVSGRNYNEQFF. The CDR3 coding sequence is TGTGCCAGCAGCGTAAGCGGGAGGAACTACAATGAGCAGTTCTTC.

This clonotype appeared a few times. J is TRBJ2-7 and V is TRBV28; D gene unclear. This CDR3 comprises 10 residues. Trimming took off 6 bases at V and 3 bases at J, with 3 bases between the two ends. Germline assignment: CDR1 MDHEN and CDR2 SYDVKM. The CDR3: CASRVYEQYF. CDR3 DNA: TGTGCCAGCAGGGTCTACGAGCAGTACTTC.

The CDR3 sequence is CASSQDVSGIGGYTF. For the CDR3, the DNA is TGTGCCAGCAGCCAAGATGTCTCAGGGATAGGGGGCTACACCTTC. V usage is TRBV3-1 and J usage is TRBJ1-2, with a possible D match to TRBD1 (5 bases). CDR3 size: 15 residues. V was trimmed by 0 bases and J by 8 bases, leaving 16 bases between them. The germline V gene has CDR1 LGHDT and CDR2 YNNKEL (reference sequence).

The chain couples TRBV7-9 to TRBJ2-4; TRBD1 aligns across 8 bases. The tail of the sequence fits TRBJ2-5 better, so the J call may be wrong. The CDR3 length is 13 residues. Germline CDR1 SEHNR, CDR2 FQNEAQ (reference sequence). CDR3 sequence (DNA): TGTGCCAGCAGACGACAGGGGACAGGGACCCAGTACTTC. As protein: CASRRQGTGTQYF.

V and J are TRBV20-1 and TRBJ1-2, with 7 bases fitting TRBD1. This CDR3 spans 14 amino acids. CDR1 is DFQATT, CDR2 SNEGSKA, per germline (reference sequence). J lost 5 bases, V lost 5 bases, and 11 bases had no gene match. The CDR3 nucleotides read TGCAGTGCTGGGGGACAGCAAAAAAATTATGGCTACACCTTC. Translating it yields CSAGGQQKNYGYTF.

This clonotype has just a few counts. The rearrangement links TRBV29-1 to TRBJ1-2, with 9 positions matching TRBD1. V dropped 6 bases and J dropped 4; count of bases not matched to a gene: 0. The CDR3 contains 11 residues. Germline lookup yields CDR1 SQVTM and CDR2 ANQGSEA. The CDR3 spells CSVTGGYGYTF. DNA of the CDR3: TGCAGCGTGACAGGGGGCTATGGCTACACCTTC.

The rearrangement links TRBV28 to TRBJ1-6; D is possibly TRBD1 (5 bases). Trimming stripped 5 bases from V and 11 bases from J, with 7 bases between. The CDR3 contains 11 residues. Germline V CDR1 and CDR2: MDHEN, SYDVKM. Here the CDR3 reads CASSPGAPLHF. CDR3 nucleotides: TGTGCCAGCAGTCCGGGGGCACCCCTCCACTTT.

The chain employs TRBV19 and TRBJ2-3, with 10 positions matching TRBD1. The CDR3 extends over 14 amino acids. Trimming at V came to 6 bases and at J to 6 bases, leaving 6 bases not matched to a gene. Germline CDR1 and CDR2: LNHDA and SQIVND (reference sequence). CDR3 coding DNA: TGTGCCAGTAGCCCAGACAGGGGGCTTGATACGCAGTATTTT. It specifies CASSPDRGLDTQYF.